This TCR beta chain was recovered during a study of blood T cells in healthy people across ages. The study, taken as a whole, reports: Older age went with lower TCR beta diversity per million T cells, in a roughly linear way.

The use of a sample-barcoded 5' primer and a J-beta primer mix characterized a second PCR of about 7 to 12 cycles. TCRdb processed the 5' RACE reads anew with MiXCR; each CDR3 protein has one entry. The repertoire holds 1.5 million or so distinct CDR3 sequences, with approximately 43% as singletons. Germline assignment: CDR1 SGHRS and CDR2 YFSETQ. This CDR3 spans 14 amino acids. V dropped 4 bases and J dropped 1 base, with 11 bases sitting between them. This clonotype was seen repeatedly, ten times or more. Its antigen is as yet unknown. The clonotype comes from a woman aged 18 to 35 in good health. The rearrangement uses TRBV5-1 and TRBJ2-5, with D perhaps TRBD2 (6 bases). The sample consisted of blood. The CDR3 nucleotides read TGCGCCAGCAGCCCCGGGACTTTCCAAGAGACCCAGTACTTC. It encodes CASSPGTFQETQYF.